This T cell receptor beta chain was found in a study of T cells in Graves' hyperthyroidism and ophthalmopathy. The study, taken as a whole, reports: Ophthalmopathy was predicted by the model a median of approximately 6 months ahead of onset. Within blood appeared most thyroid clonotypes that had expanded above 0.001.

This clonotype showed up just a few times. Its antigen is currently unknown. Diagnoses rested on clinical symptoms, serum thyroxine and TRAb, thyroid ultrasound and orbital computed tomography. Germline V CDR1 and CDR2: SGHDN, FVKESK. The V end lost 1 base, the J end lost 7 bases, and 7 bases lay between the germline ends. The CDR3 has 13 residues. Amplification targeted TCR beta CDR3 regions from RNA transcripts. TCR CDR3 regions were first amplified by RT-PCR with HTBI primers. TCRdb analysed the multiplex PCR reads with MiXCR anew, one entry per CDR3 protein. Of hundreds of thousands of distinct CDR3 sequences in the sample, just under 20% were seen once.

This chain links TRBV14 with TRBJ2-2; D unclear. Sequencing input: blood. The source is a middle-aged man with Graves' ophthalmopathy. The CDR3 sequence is CASSQGRVGELFF. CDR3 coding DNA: TGTGCCAGCAGCCAAGGAAGGGTCGGGGAGCTGTTTTTT.